The following is a T cell receptor (beta chain) sequence with its context. As yet, its antigen is unknown. TCRdb reprocessed the RT-PCR reads with MiXCR, giving one entry per CDR3 protein. The sample includes more than 450,000 distinct CDR3 sequences, 10% to 12% of them seen just once. These data originate in a study of response to subunit inactivated influenza vaccine. Study-level points and caveats: Authors suggested few new T cells are recruited by each seasonal influenza vaccination.

The CDR3 has 12 amino acids. Germline CDR1 and CDR2: SGDLS and YYNGEE. Trimming removed 3 bases at V and 5 bases at J, with 8 bases between. The data also belong to a second study, concerning T cells expressing NK-cell markers. That work contributes: TCR beta cDNA was made by 5'RACE template switching with UMIs. Each TCR beta repertoire originated in sorted T cells that were CD3+CD56+NKG2C+, CD3+CD56+NKG2C- or CD3+CD56-NKG2C+. Also leading the CD3+CD56-NKG2C+ fraction in a few donors were these clonotypes. Whether expanded NKG2C+ T cell clones were HCMV-specific remained unclear.

The specimen was PBMCs from blood, collected on the day of vaccination. V and J are TRBV9 and TRBJ1-2; no definite D call. This TCR was recovered from a man in his fifties who received an inactivated influenza vaccine. The CDR3: CASSAQGYGYTF. CDR3 coding DNA: TGTGCCAGCAGCGCCCAAGGGTATGGCTACACCTTC.